What follows is one T cell receptor beta chain and its context. Clones were sequenced by immunoSEQ multiplex PCR, and TCRdb holds only the in-frame ones, with some missing. The table lists about 350,000 clones, roughly 84% of them singletons. The entry originates in a study of Ad26.COV2.S vaccination and SARS-CoV-2 variants. Documented treatment: 15 to 20 received Ad26.COV2.S at low or high dose, single or two shots; five or six received placebo; per-sample allocation not given. Sampling was done on day 63 after the first vaccine or placebo injection. Germline V gene data show CDR1 as SGHNT and CDR2 as YYREEE (reference sequence). This CDR3 contains 15 residues. The V and J ends lost 0 bases and 7 bases respectively, with 15 bases between them.

This TCR was sampled from a person between 18 and 65 years old who received the Ad26.COV2.S COVID-19 vaccine or a placebo. The sample consisted of peripheral blood, taken in a trial of Ad26.COV2.S vaccine versus placebo. The J gene is TRBJ2-3, the V gene TRBV5-4; tentative D call: TRBD2 (6 bases). This CDR3 reads CASSLEAQGGNTQYF. Here the CDR3 DNA reads TGTGCCAGCAGCTTGGAGGCGCAGGGAGGTAATACGCAGTATTTT. Combining the CDR3 with reference TRBV5-4 and TRBJ2-3 gives the whole variable domain ETGVTQSPTHLIKTRGQQVTLRCSSQSGHNTVSWYQQALGQGPQFIFQYYREEENGRGNFPPRFSGLQFPNYSSELNVNALELDDSALYLCASSLEAQGGNTQYFGPGTRLTVL.